A single T cell receptor (beta chain) is shown here with its context. As yet, its antigen is unknown. The same CDR3 can be traced to other DNA sequences in this sample. The protocol was immunoSEQ multiplex PCR, while the TCRdb copy is restricted to in-frame clones and leaves out a portion. The table shows approximately 190,000 clones, with over 80% occurring only once. The data were taken from a study of T cell responses to AZD1222 COVID-19 vaccine. The study's findings and limits: Clonal diversity may have been underestimated in mostly white British donors.

The sample in question was peripheral blood, obtained on day 0 of AZD1222 vaccination. This receptor was obtained from an adult in good health.

DNA of the CDR3: TGTGCCAGCTCACCCCCGGGACAGAACACTGAAGCTTTCTTT. It encodes CASSPPGQNTEAFF. This chain uses TRBV18 with TRBJ1-1, with TRBD1 as a possible D gene (6 bases). In germline, CDR1 is KGHSH, CDR2 LQKENI. V dropped 3 bases and J dropped 1 base, with 9 bases sitting between them. The CDR3 totals 14 residues.